A selection of T cell receptor beta chains follows, all from one sample in a study of control samples from healthy donors and cancer patients. Measured with immunoSEQ multiplex PCR; TCRdb has only the in-frame clones, and not every one. The sample gives around 140,000 clones, about 90% of which show up once; approximately 3.4% is in the top ten. The sample comprised blood. Source of these receptors: a man aged 25 to 40 in good health. CDR3s include the opening cysteine and the closing phenylalanine or tryptophan. D genes are given only for firm matches. The listing skips clone size in some rows; elsewhere it reads once, few, many or a size class.

CDR3nt | CDR3aa | j_gene | v_gene | len | abundance | d_gene
TGTGCCAGCAGCTTGGAAGCTACAGATACGCAGTATTTT | CASSLEATDTQYF | TRBJ2-3 | TRBV5-6 | 13 | . | .
TGCGCCAGCAGCCATGTTGGACAAGACATAGGCTACACCTTC | CASSHVGQDIGYTF | TRBJ1-2 | TRBV4-1 | 14 | once | .
TGTGCCAGCCGCGTTGAGAGGGATGGCTCACCCCTCCACTTT | CASRVERDGSPLHF | TRBJ1-6 | TRBV5-4 | 14 | few | .
TGTGCCAGCAGCCTGACAGCCAACACCGGGGAGCTGTTTTTT | CASSLTANTGELFF | TRBJ2-2 | TRBV27 | 14 | once | .
TGTGCCAGCAGTCTTCAACAGGGGGCCTACGAGCAGTACTTC | CASSLQQGAYEQYF | TRBJ2-7 | TRBV6-5 | 14 | . | TRBD1
TGTGCCAGCAGCTTAGCAGGGCAGGTCCAGTTCTTC | CASSLAGQVQFF | TRBJ2-1 | TRBV7-8 | 12 | . | .
TGTGCCAGCAGCTTAAGCCGGGGAATCGGGGAGCTGTTTTTT | CASSLSRGIGELFF | TRBJ2-2 | TRBV13 | 14 | few | .
TGTGCCAGCAGTGTGACAGGGGGCACAGATACGCAGTATTTT | CASSVTGGTDTQYF | TRBJ2-3 | TRBV2 | 14 | . | TRBD1
TGTGCCAGCTCACAAGGACAGGGAGCTGAAGCTTTCTTT | CASSQGQGAEAFF | TRBJ1-1 | TRBV18 | 13 | . | TRBD1
TGCGCCAGCAGCCACGGGACAGCTGATCAGCCCCAGCATTTT | CASSHGTADQPQHF | TRBJ1-5 | TRBV4-1 | 14 | few | TRBD1
TGTGCCAGCAGTCAGACAACTCCTAATGAAAAACTGTTTTTT | CASSQTTPNEKLFF | TRBJ1-4 | TRBV6-1 | 14 | . | .
TGTGCCATCAGTGAGTTCGGTGGGGTCTCCTACGAGCAGTACTTC | CAISEFGGVSYEQYF | TRBJ2-7 | TRBV10-3 | 15 | . | .
TGTGCCAGTAGTGGGGACAGGGGCGGAGGGAACACTGAAGCTTTCTTT | CASSGDRGGGNTEAFF | TRBJ1-1 | TRBV19 | 16 | . | TRBD1
TGTGCCAGCAGCCTAGCTCCCCACCGTATTAATGAAAAACTGTTTTTT | CASSLAPHRINEKLFF | TRBJ1-4 | TRBV5-5 | 16 | . | .